This TCR beta chain was captured in a study of T cells in localized non-small cell lung cancer. Repertoires were generated with immunoSEQ multiplex PCR, while TCRdb's copy carries only in-frame clones and drops some. The sample holds approximately 45,000 clones; more than 85% are singletons and the top ten take 2% to 3%. On this clone: Its target is not known.

The CDR3 sequence is 16 residues long. Germline trimming cut 9 bases from V and 2 bases from J; bases unmatched to any gene: 10. CDR1 and CDR2 from the germline V gene are SNHLY and FYNNEI. Study-wide results and limits: Heterogeneity remains possible because sequencing was limited to only one tumor region. Elevated circulating T cell density in blood was associated with longer overall survival.

The TCR comes from a man aged 40 to 70 with stage II lung adenocarcinoma. This chain links TRBV2 with TRBJ2-5; 12 positions agree with TRBD2. The sequenced sample was PBMCs, obtained before any cancer treatment. The CDR3 DNA follows: TGTGCCAGTGGGGATCCGACTAGCGGGGGACAAGAGACCCAGTACTTC. This gives the protein CASGDPTSGGQETQYF.